Listed below are T cell receptor beta chains from one sample, sequenced in a study of CD8 T cells in ankylosing spondylitis. TCRdb re-analysed the 5' RACE reads in MiXCR, keeping a single row per CDR3 protein. The repertoire holds 120,000 or so distinct CDR3 sequences, with approximately 13% as singletons. The specimen was blood, either unsorted or a sorted T cell fraction (not recorded which). These TCRs come from a female donor with ankylosing spondylitis or in good health (not recorded which). Both conserved end residues are part of each CDR3. The order of the fields is J gene, D gene, clone size, V gene, CDR3 protein, CDR3 DNA. A D gene is named only where the DNA matches it firmly. Only part of the rows carry a size: once, few, many, or a class if the clone is expanded.

j_call: TRBJ2-7
d_call: NA
clone_size: NA
v_call: TRBV7-9
cdr3_aa: CASSFEKAGYEQYF
cdr3_nt: TGTGCCAGCAGCTTTGAAAAAGCAGGGTACGAGCAGTACTTC

j_call: TRBJ1-6
d_call: TRBD1
clone_size: many
v_call: TRBV12-3/TRBV12-4
cdr3_aa: CASSLQTAGTGVSPLHF
cdr3_nt: TGTGCCAGCAGTTTACAGACTGCCGGGACAGGGGTTTCACCCCTCCACTTT

j_call: TRBJ2-7
d_call: TRBD2
clone_size: few
v_call: TRBV7-2
cdr3_aa: CASSWGGIDGYEQYF
cdr3_nt: TGTGCCAGCAGCTGGGGGGGGATTGACGGCTACGAGCAGTACTTC

j_call: TRBJ1-3
d_call: NA
clone_size: many
v_call: TRBV7-9
cdr3_aa: CASSSAGWKINTIYF
cdr3_nt: TGTGCCAGCAGCTCCGCAGGGTGGAAGATAAACACCATATATTTT

j_call: TRBJ2-2
d_call: TRBD2
clone_size: few
v_call: TRBV12-3/TRBV12-4
cdr3_aa: CASSLLWRGGQDTGELFF
cdr3_nt: TGTGCCAGCAGTTTACTCTGGCGGGGGGGCCAGGACACCGGGGAGCTGTTTTTT

j_call: TRBJ2-7
d_call: NA
clone_size: few
v_call: TRBV7-3
cdr3_aa: CASSRVGGSREQYF
cdr3_nt: TGTGCCAGCAGCCGAGTTGGGGGTAGCCGCGAGCAGTACTTC

j_call: TRBJ2-3
d_call: NA
clone_size: many
v_call: TRBV4-2
cdr3_aa: CASSQAKSTDTQYF
cdr3_nt: TGTGCCAGCAGCCAAGCGAAGAGCACAGATACGCAGTATTTT

j_call: TRBJ2-1
d_call: NA
clone_size: NA
v_call: TRBV5-1
cdr3_aa: CASSLVWDNEQFF
cdr3_nt: TGCGCCAGCAGCTTGGTGTGGGACAATGAGCAGTTCTTC

j_call: TRBJ2-2
d_call: TRBD2
clone_size: NA
v_call: TRBV24-1
cdr3_aa: CATSDFGAGGTGELFF
cdr3_nt: TGTGCCACCAGTGATTTCGGCGCGGGGGGCACCGGGGAGCTGTTTTTT

j_call: TRBJ2-3
d_call: TRBD2
clone_size: many
v_call: TRBV7-9
cdr3_aa: CASSLGTSGGGDTQYF
cdr3_nt: TGTGCCAGCAGCTTAGGCACTAGCGGGGGGGGTGATACGCAGTATTTT

j_call: TRBJ1-1
d_call: NA
clone_size: many
v_call: TRBV5-1
cdr3_aa: CASSRKDKNTEAFF
cdr3_nt: TGCGCCAGCAGCCGGAAAGACAAGAACACTGAAGCTTTCTTT

j_call: TRBJ2-7
d_call: NA
clone_size: many
v_call: TRBV10-3
cdr3_aa: CAIGGHTYEQYF
cdr3_nt: TGTGCCATCGGGGGACATACCTACGAGCAGTACTTC

j_call: TRBJ2-4
d_call: NA
clone_size: NA
v_call: TRBV12-3/TRBV12-4
cdr3_aa: CASSLIQGSAKNIQYF
cdr3_nt: TGTGCCAGCAGTTTAATCCAGGGGTCGGCCAAAAACATTCAGTACTTC

j_call: TRBJ2-2
d_call: NA
clone_size: NA
v_call: TRBV29-1
cdr3_aa: CSVAAEPTGELFF
cdr3_nt: TGCAGCGTTGCCGCGGAACCCACCGGGGAGCTGTTTTTT

j_call: TRBJ2-5
d_call: TRBD1
clone_size: NA
v_call: TRBV20-1
cdr3_aa: CSAKDPKTGGETQYF
cdr3_nt: TGCAGTGCTAAGGACCCTAAGACAGGGGGCGAGACCCAGTACTTC

j_call: TRBJ1-6
d_call: TRBD1
clone_size: many
v_call: TRBV28
cdr3_aa: CASSFGNRGVLRSPLHF
cdr3_nt: TGTGCCAGCAGTTTCGGTAACAGGGGGGTCTTGAGGTCACCCCTCCACTTT

j_call: TRBJ2-1
d_call: NA
clone_size: many
v_call: TRBV12-3/TRBV12-4
cdr3_aa: CASKLSDSHNEQFF
cdr3_nt: TGTGCCAGCAAGCTTTCGGACAGCCACAATGAGCAGTTCTTC

j_call: TRBJ1-1
d_call: NA
clone_size: few
v_call: TRBV5-1
cdr3_aa: CASSFNGGMNTEAFF
cdr3_nt: TGCGCCAGCAGCTTTAATGGAGGGATGAACACTGAAGCTTTCTTT

j_call: TRBJ1-1
d_call: NA
clone_size: many
v_call: TRBV20-1
cdr3_aa: CSATPRVVTEAFF
cdr3_nt: TGCAGTGCTACTCCCAGGGTTGTGACTGAAGCTTTCTTT

j_call: TRBJ2-4
d_call: NA
clone_size: NA
v_call: TRBV5-4
cdr3_aa: CASSLAGTMGRVQYF
cdr3_nt: TGTGCCAGCAGCTTGGCCGGGACAATGGGACGAGTTCAGTACTTC

j_call: TRBJ2-7
d_call: NA
clone_size: few
v_call: TRBV2
cdr3_aa: CASSGLGRAGQYF
cdr3_nt: TGTGCCAGCAGCGGGCTAGGGCGAGCGGGGCAGTACTTC

j_call: TRBJ1-2
d_call: NA
clone_size: many
v_call: TRBV5-1
cdr3_aa: CASSLASGSNYGYTF
cdr3_nt: TGCGCCAGCAGCTTAGCATCCGGGTCTAACTATGGCTACACCTTC

j_call: TRBJ2-3
d_call: NA
clone_size: NA
v_call: TRBV29-1
cdr3_aa: CSVEDRVGTSTDTQYF
cdr3_nt: TGCAGCGTTGAAGATCGGGTCGGGACTAGCACAGATACGCAGTATTTT

j_call: TRBJ2-5
d_call: NA
clone_size: many
v_call: TRBV3-1
cdr3_aa: CASSRGSQETQYF
cdr3_nt: TGTGCCAGCAGCCGGGGTTCCCAAGAGACCCAGTACTTC

j_call: TRBJ1-1
d_call: NA
clone_size: few
v_call: TRBV2
cdr3_aa: CASKFSPGKNTEAFF
cdr3_nt: TGTGCCAGCAAATTCTCCCCCGGAAAGAACACTGAAGCTTTCTTT

j_call: TRBJ2-5
d_call: NA
clone_size: many
v_call: TRBV9
cdr3_aa: CASSVGTGGLQETQYF
cdr3_nt: TGTGCCAGCAGCGTAGGGACGGGGGGCCTACAAGAGACCCAGTACTTC

j_call: TRBJ2-1
d_call: NA
clone_size: many
v_call: TRBV5-1
cdr3_aa: CASSLTGRLYNEQFF
cdr3_nt: TGCGCCAGCAGCTTGACAGGGAGACTCTACAATGAGCAGTTCTTC

j_call: TRBJ2-1
d_call: TRBD2
clone_size: few
v_call: TRBV5-1
cdr3_aa: CASSLLSSGGAGQEQFF
cdr3_nt: TGCGCCAGCAGCTTGCTCAGTAGCGGGGGGGCCGGTCAGGAGCAGTTCTTC

j_call: TRBJ1-5
d_call: NA
clone_size: many
v_call: TRBV12-3/TRBV12-4
cdr3_aa: CASSLDEGQPQHF
cdr3_nt: TGTGCCAGCAGTTTGGATGAGGGTCAGCCCCAGCATTTT

j_call: TRBJ2-7
d_call: NA
clone_size: many
v_call: TRBV5-1
cdr3_aa: CASSLDQLVYEQYF
cdr3_nt: TGCGCCAGCAGCTTGGATCAATTAGTCTACGAGCAGTACTTC

j_call: TRBJ2-3
d_call: TRBD1
clone_size: many
v_call: TRBV5-1
cdr3_aa: CASSLTGGADTQYF
cdr3_nt: TGCGCCAGCAGCTTAACAGGGGGCGCAGATACGCAGTATTTT

j_call: TRBJ2-2
d_call: NA
clone_size: many
v_call: TRBV5-5
cdr3_aa: CASRDDRTNTGELFF
cdr3_nt: TGTGCCAGCAGGGACGACAGGACGAACACCGGGGAGCTGTTTTTT

j_call: TRBJ2-7
d_call: NA
clone_size: few
v_call: TRBV18
cdr3_aa: CASSPPNRGASYEQYF
cdr3_nt: TGTGCCAGCTCACCACCGAATCGAGGGGCCTCCTACGAGCAGTACTTC

j_call: TRBJ2-7
d_call: NA
clone_size: few
v_call: TRBV5-1
cdr3_aa: CASSPARQSYEQYF
cdr3_nt: TGCGCCAGCAGCCCCGCCCGACAATCCTACGAGCAGTACTTC

j_call: TRBJ1-4
d_call: NA
clone_size: many
v_call: TRBV25-1
cdr3_aa: CASSEVTAEKLFF
cdr3_nt: TGTGCCAGCAGTGAGGTGACAGCCGAAAAACTGTTTTTT

j_call: TRBJ1-5
d_call: NA
clone_size: few
v_call: TRBV6-2/TRBV6-3
cdr3_aa: CASSSPSKDLINQPQHF
cdr3_nt: TGTGCCAGCAGTTCCCCGAGCAAGGACCTCATTAATCAGCCCCAGCATTTT

j_call: TRBJ1-2
d_call: NA
clone_size: many
v_call: TRBV29-1
cdr3_aa: CSVDHGYTF
cdr3_nt: TGCAGCGTTGATCATGGCTACACCTTC

j_call: TRBJ2-5
d_call: NA
clone_size: NA
v_call: TRBV7-2
cdr3_aa: CASSPRGQQETQYF
cdr3_nt: TGTGCCAGCAGCCCCCGGGGGCAACAAGAGACCCAGTACTTC

j_call: TRBJ1-5
d_call: NA
clone_size: few
v_call: TRBV2
cdr3_aa: CASSADRPGLQPQHF
cdr3_nt: TGTGCCAGCAGTGCCGACAGACCGGGTCTTCAGCCCCAGCATTTT

j_call: TRBJ2-2
d_call: TRBD1
clone_size: NA
v_call: TRBV20-1
cdr3_aa: CSASAGGPTGELFF
cdr3_nt: TGCAGTGCTAGCGCAGGGGGCCCCACCGGGGAGCTGTTTTTT

j_call: TRBJ2-7
d_call: NA
clone_size: NA
v_call: TRBV12-3/TRBV12-4
cdr3_aa: CASSPRSSGYEQYF
cdr3_nt: TGTGCCAGCAGTCCCCGCTCGTCAGGGTACGAGCAGTACTTC

j_call: TRBJ2-6
d_call: NA
clone_size: few
v_call: TRBV12-3/TRBV12-4
cdr3_aa: CASKWGANVLTF
cdr3_nt: TGTGCCAGCAAGTGGGGGGCCAACGTCCTGACTTTC